One sample yielded the 23 T cell receptor beta chains listed below, sequenced in a study of T-cell reconstitution after alpha-beta-depleted transplantation in children. During its preparation, the TCRbeta library received unique molecular identifiers. One entry per CDR3 protein results from TCRdb running MiXCR on the PCR reads. The sample consists of more than 90,000 distinct CDR3 sequences, about 8% of them appearing once. The material was PBMCs from the stem cell graft donor, obtained from the stem cell graft. The receptors were gathered from a human donor who donated a stem cell graft to a child with congenital amegakaryocytic thrombocytopenia.

The chain employs TRBV20-1 and TRBJ2-2, with D possibly TRBD1 on 6 matching bases. This CDR3 region has 14 residues. Germline V gene sequence: CDR1 DFQATT, CDR2 SNEGSKA (reference sequence). V was shortened by 4 bases and J by 1 base, with 10 bases between the two germline ends. In DNA, the CDR3 is TGCAGTGCTAAAGACAGGCAGAACACCGGGGAGCTGTTTTTT. Translating it yields CSAKDRQNTGELFF.

The chain uses TRBV5-6 and TRBJ2-3; D not resolved. The CDR3 covers 13 residues. The germline CDR1 and CDR2 sequences are SGHDT and YYEEEE. The V gene lost 8 bases and the J gene lost 0 bases, with 10 bases spanning the gap. The CDR3 region has the DNA TGTGCCAGGGGCTTGGCGAGCACAGATACGCAGTATTTT. Its protein product is CARGLASTDTQYF.

This clonotype was detected ten times or more. This sequence joins TRBV2 and TRBJ2-1; D ambiguous. V was cut by 4 bases and J by 7 bases, with 8 bases left in between. Per germline, CDR1 SNHLY and CDR2 FYNNEI. This CDR3 contains 12 residues. The CDR3 bases are TGTGCCAGCAGTGGTTACCGAAATGAGCAGTTCTTC. Protein product: CASSGYRNEQFF. The whole variable domain, filled in from reference TRBV2 and TRBJ2-1, reads EPEVTQTPSHQVTQMGQEVILRCVPISNHLYFYWYRQILGQKVEFLVSFYNNEISEKSEIFDDQFSVERPDGSNFTLKIRSTKLEDSAMYFCASSGYRNEQFFGPGTRLTVL.

This clonotype was detected ten times or more. The V call is TRBV5-1, the J call TRBJ2-1; maybe TRBD2 (5 bases). With 3 bases removed from V and 0 bases from J, the gap between germline ends came to 16 bases. Germline V gene sequence: CDR1 SGHRS, CDR2 YFSETQ. The CDR3 has 17 residues. CDR3 coding DNA: TGCGCCAGCAGCTCGGGTGGGTCGGGGAGCTCCTACAATGAGCAGTTCTTC. It yields the protein CASSSGGSGSSYNEQFF. Variable domain in full (rest from reference TRBV5-1 and TRBJ2-1): KAGVTQTPRYLIKTRGQQVTLSCSPISGHRSVSWYQQTPGQGLQFLFEYFSETQRNKGNFPGRFSGRQFSNSRSEMNVSTLELGDSALYLCASSSGGSGSSYNEQFFGPGTRLTVL.

In its sample, this clonotype was seen many times. The chain links TRBV20-1 to TRBJ2-5; 12 positions agree with TRBD2. Trimming took 6 bases from V and 2 from J; bases not matched to a gene: 4. CDR1 is DFQATT and CDR2 is SNEGSKA in the germline V gene (reference sequence). The CDR3 has 14 amino acids. DNA of the CDR3: TGCAGTGCCCCCCTAGCGGGGGGGCAAGAGACCCAGTACTTC. Residues: CSAPLAGGQETQYF.

This chain connects TRBV7-8 to TRBJ1-3; 9 bases fit TRBD1. Trimming removed 0 bases from V and 7 bases from J; junction bases left unmatched: 4. This CDR3 comprises 15 residues. Germline CDR1 reads SGHVS; CDR2 reads FQNEAQ. Here the CDR3 reads CASSLAHRGPNTIYF. The CDR3 DNA sequence: TGTGCCAGCAGCTTAGCCCACAGGGGGCCGAACACCATATATTTT.

The genes are TRBV9 and TRBJ1-5, with a weak D call TRBD1 (5 bases). The CDR3 extends over 16 amino acids. Germline assignment: CDR1 SGDLS and CDR2 YYNGEE. V was clipped by 5 bases and J by 6 bases, with 21 bases between them. CDR3 in amino acids: CASSATGSRDGQPQHF. In DNA, the CDR3 is TGTGCCAGCAGTGCCACCGGGTCCAGGGATGGTCAGCCCCAGCATTTT.

This clonotype was picked up many times. The chain joins TRBV3-1 to TRBJ2-5; D ambiguous. Germline V gene lookup returns CDR1 LGHDT and CDR2 YNNKEL (reference sequence). CDR3 size: 13 residues. The ends were cut back, 1 base at V and 4 bases at J, with 7 bases in the middle. CDR3 coding DNA: TGTGCCAGCAGCCAAGGTACGACAGAGACCCAGTACTTC. Translating gives CASSQGTTETQYF.

In this sample, this clonotype turned up many times. V gene TRBV12-3 or TRBV12-4 combines with J gene TRBJ1-1; perhaps TRBD1 as D (6 bases). V was trimmed by 5 bases and J by 1 base, leaving 11 bases between them. The CDR3 length is 14 residues. In DNA, the CDR3 is TGTGCCAGCAGTGGGGGCGGGGCGAACACTGAAGCTTTCTTT. This encodes CASSGGGANTEAFF.

This clonotype has ten or more counts. In nucleotides, the CDR3 is TGTGCCAGCAGTCCCCGGGACAGTACTGAAGCTTTCTTT. Translating it yields CASSPRDSTEAFF. The V and J genes are TRBV7-9 and TRBJ1-1, with 7 bases fitting TRBD1. The trim removed 6 bases at V and 5 bases at J, leaving 6 bases unmatched. Germline V gives CDR1 SEHNR, CDR2 FQNEAQ (reference sequence). This CDR3 region has 13 residues.

The sample holds many counts of this clonotype. At one end the junction does not follow the germline gene, possibly because of a read error. This sequence joins TRBV5-1 and TRBJ2-7; 8 positions agree with TRBD1. CDR3 length equals 15 residues. Germline lookup yields CDR1 SGHRS and CDR2 YFSETQ. CDR3 in amino acids: CASSLAGTGTGEQYF. In nucleotides, the CDR3 is TGCGCCAGCAGTTTGGCCGGGACAGGCACCGGGGAGCAGTACTTC.

This clonotype was observed at least ten times. The chain links TRBV5-5 to TRBJ2-7; 10 bases are a match to TRBD2. Looked up from germline, CDR1 is SGHKS and CDR2 is YYEKEE (reference sequence). The V and J ends lost 4 bases and 2 bases, in that order; junction bases with no gene match: 9. There are 16 residues in the CDR3. CDR3 sequence: CASSRRLAGVTYEQYF. The CDR3 nucleotides read TGTGCCAGCAGCAGACGTCTAGCGGGAGTAACCTACGAGCAGTACTTC.

At least ten counts were recorded for this clonotype. V is TRBV15 and J is TRBJ2-4; tentatively, D is TRBD1 or TRBD2 (5 bases each). V lost 0 bases to trimming and J lost 6 bases, with 12 bases between them. Germline CDR1 is LNHNV and CDR2 is YYDKDF (reference sequence). This CDR3 region has 15 residues. The CDR3 spells CATSRDRGALNIQYF. CDR3 coding DNA: TGTGCCACCAGCAGAGATAGAGGGGCTCTAAACATTCAGTACTTC.

This clonotype was counted many times. As DNA, the CDR3 is TGCAGTGCCAACCCCGTGGGCGATTCACCCCTCCACTTT. Amino acids: CSANPVGDSPLHF. The rearrangement joins TRBV20-1 to TRBJ1-6; D gene unclear. Germline CDR1 DFQATT, CDR2 SNEGSKA (reference sequence). CDR3 length equals 13 residues. Trimming removed 6 bases at V and 8 bases at J, with 14 bases between.

Only a few counts were recorded for this clonotype. The chain recombines TRBV7-2 with TRBJ2-2; 12 positions match TRBD2. This CDR3 spans 17 amino acids. Germline loops: CDR1 SGHTA, CDR2 FQGNSA. Unmatched junction bases numbered 5, after V lost 1 base and J lost 5 bases. CDR3 DNA: TGTGCCAGCAGCTTAGGACCTGGGACTAGCGGGACCGGGGAGCTGTTTTTT. It codes for CASSLGPGTSGTGELFF.

The rearrangement uses TRBV5-1 and TRBJ1-6; no clear D gene. Germline CDR1 SGHRS, CDR2 YFSETQ. Trimming removed 0 bases at V and 10 bases at J, with 14 bases between. The CDR3 consists of 15 residues. This CDR3 reads CASSLDGPPGSPLHF. In nucleotides, the CDR3 is TGCGCCAGCAGCTTGGACGGCCCCCCGGGGTCACCCCTCCACTTT.

The table lists this clonotype with many counts. The chain employs TRBV7-2 and TRBJ2-7; D gene uncertain. The germline V and J ends were trimmed by 1 base and 1 base, with 11 bases remaining between them. The V gene's germline CDR1 is SGHTA and CDR2 FQGNSA. The CDR3 is 15 amino acids. The CDR3 sequence is CASSLEVEKSYEQYF. CDR3 nucleotides: TGTGCCAGCAGCTTAGAGGTAGAAAAGTCCTACGAGCAGTACTTC.

This clonotype was seen many times. The V gene is TRBV15, the J gene TRBJ1-4, with a weak D call TRBD1 (6 bases). CDR3 length equals 19 residues. Germline-derived CDR1 and CDR2 are LNHNV and YYDKDF (reference sequence). The ends were cut back, 1 base at V and 8 bases at J, with 26 bases in the middle. The CDR3: CATSRGRGILEGVNEKLFF. Here the CDR3 DNA reads TGTGCCACCAGCAGAGGCAGGGGTATCCTCGAGGGGGTTAACGAAAAACTGTTTTTT. The variable domain in full, with the rest retrieved from reference TRBV15 and TRBJ1-4, is DAMVIQNPRYQVTQFGKPVTLSCSQTLNHNVMYWYQQKSSQAPKLLFHYYDKDFNNEADTPDNFQSRRPNTSFCFLDIRSPGLGDTAMYLCATSRGRGILEGVNEKLFFGSGTQLSVL.

This clonotype has a count of ten or more. The genes are TRBV11-2 and TRBJ2-3; D possibly uses TRBD1 or TRBD2 (7 bases each). Germline assignment: CDR1 SGHAT and CDR2 FQNNGV. Trimming shortened V by 0 bases and J by 7 bases, and 14 bases separated the two germline ends. The CDR3 totals 15 residues. Written as DNA, the CDR3 is TGTGCCAGCAGCTTAGACAGGGGGGGTTATTATACGCAGTATTTT. Protein product: CASSLDRGGYYTQYF.

J is TRBJ2-3 and V is TRBV4-1, with 7 positions matching TRBD1. CDR1 MGHRA and CDR2 YSYEKL come from the germline V gene. CDR3 length: 16 amino acids. Unmatched junction bases numbered 8, after V lost 3 bases and J lost 2 bases. CDR3 in amino acids: CASSHLRDSNTDTQYF. CDR3 DNA sequence: TGCGCCAGCAGCCACCTCCGGGACAGCAACACAGATACGCAGTATTTT.

This clonotype has a count of ten or more. The chain links TRBV7-2 to TRBJ2-1; D is perhaps TRBD2 (6 bases). CDR1 is SGHTA and CDR2 is FQGNSA in the germline V gene. The germline V and J ends were trimmed by 6 bases and 3 bases, with 15 bases remaining between them. CDR3 length equals 15 residues. CDR3 loop: CASRAGGSSYNEQFF. CDR3 sequence (DNA): TGTGCCAGCAGGGCCGGGGGAAGCAGCTACAATGAGCAGTTCTTC.

This clonotype was observed at least ten times. The CDR3 bases are TGTGCCAGCTCACCACCGTCCGGGACTACTAGCACAGATACGCAGTATTTT. Translation gives CASSPPSGTTSTDTQYF. V usage is TRBV18 and J usage is TRBJ2-3; 7 nucleotides align to TRBD2. CDR1 KGHSH and CDR2 LQKENI come from the germline V gene. Germline trimming cut 0 bases from V and 0 bases from J; bases unmatched to any gene: 6. This CDR3 has 17 amino acids.

This clonotype occurred many times. CDR3 protein: CASSLGLDSGNTIYF. CDR3 bases: TGTGCCAGCAGCTTAGGGCTAGACTCTGGAAACACCATATATTTT. This rearrangement joins TRBV7-8 to TRBJ1-3; D call uncertain. CDR3 length equals 15 residues. Trimming took off 1 base at V and 0 bases at J, with 7 bases between the two ends. The germline CDR1 and CDR2 sequences are SGHVS and FQNEAQ.